Below, 18 T cell receptor beta chains from the same sample are listed, as sequenced in a study of OX40 agonist ivuxolimab in advanced cancers. Sequencing used immunoSEQ multiplex PCR; TCRdb keeps in-frame clones, though not all of them. Here the sample spans tens of thousands of clones, roughly three quarters being singletons. The sample was CD4+ or CD8+ T cells sorted from blood, taken in a trial of the OX40 agonist ivuxolimab. Receptor source: an adult with an advanced solid tumor such as melanoma, head and neck, liver or kidney cancer.

V usage is TRBV6-1 and J usage is TRBJ2-1; TRBD2 matches at 10 bases. CDR1 and CDR2 (germline): MNHNS, SASEGT. The CDR3 is 15 amino acids. The V segment lost 11 bases and the J segment 2 bases; nucleotides outside the gene matches: 9. The CDR3 loop is CAAQRGGGPYNEQFF. DNA of the CDR3: TGTGCCGCCCAGCGGGGGGGAGGTCCCTACAATGAGCAGTTCTTC.

The CDR3 DNA sequence: TGTGCCAGCAGCCGGACAGGGACATACAATCAGCCCCAGCATTTT. It is translated as CASSRTGTYNQPQHF. J is TRBJ1-5 and V is TRBV6-1, with TRBD1 matching 8 bases. This CDR3 is built from 15 residues. In germline, CDR1 is MNHNS, CDR2 SASEGT. V lost 6 bases to trimming and J lost 3 bases; unmatched junction nucleotides: 7.

V is TRBV6-5 and J is TRBJ2-1; weak D call: TRBD1 (6 bases). Trimming pared 1 base from V and 8 bases from J, leaving 12 bases between. Germline V gene data show CDR1 as MNHEY and CDR2 as SVGAGI. CDR3 length equals 14 residues. The CDR3 nucleotides read TGTGCCAGCAGTTACTTCCAGGGGCGGGATGAGCAGTTCTTC. This encodes CASSYFQGRDEQFF.

The chain uses TRBV5-6 and TRBJ2-2, with D possibly being TRBD1 (6 bases). Looked up from germline, CDR1 is SGHDT and CDR2 is YYEEEE. V lost 2 bases and J lost 11, with 10 bases in between. The CDR3 runs 12 residues. The CDR3 coding sequence is TGTGCCAGCAGCTTTGACAGGAAAGAGCTGTTTTTT. This encodes CASSFDRKELFF.

The sample holds one count of this clone. The V and J genes are TRBV7-6 and TRBJ1-2; D is ambiguous. V was cut by 1 base and J by 2 bases, with 5 bases left in between. The CDR3 runs to 13 residues. CDR1 SGHVS and CDR2 FNYEAQ come from the germline V gene. The CDR3 protein is CASSLDLNYGYTF. CDR3 nucleotides: TGTGCCAGCAGCTTAGACCTAAACTATGGCTACACCTTC.

This rearrangement joins TRBV6-5 to TRBJ2-1; D is tentatively TRBD1 or TRBD2 (5 bases each). Germline lookup yields CDR1 MNHEY and CDR2 SVGAGI. With 6 bases removed from V and 4 bases from J, the gap between germline ends came to 7 bases. The CDR3 is 12 amino acids. CDR3 in DNA: TGTGCCAGCAGGGGACCTTACAATGAGCAGTTCTTC. Amino acid sequence: CASRGPYNEQFF.

The V gene is TRBV29-1, the J gene TRBJ1-2; 8 bases fit TRBD1. The germline gives CDR1 SQVTM, CDR2 ANQGSEA. V dropped 8 bases and J dropped 6; count of bases not matched to a gene: 8. CDR3 size: 12 residues. The CDR3 here is CSLGAGGHGYTF. The CDR3 region has the DNA TGCAGCCTCGGGGCAGGGGGCCATGGCTACACCTTC.

This clone turned up a few times. DNA of the CDR3: TGTGCCAGCAGCCCATTCGGGACGAACACTGAAGCTTTCTTT. Amino acid sequence: CASSPFGTNTEAFF. The gene calls are TRBV5-6 and TRBJ1-1, with D maybe TRBD1 (5 bases). Germline V gene sequence: CDR1 SGHDT, CDR2 YYEEEE. V lost 4 bases to trimming and J lost 1 base, with 11 bases between them. The CDR3 is 14 residues long. Variable domain in full (rest from reference TRBV5-6 and TRBJ1-1): DAGVTQSPTHLIKTRGQQVTLRCSPKSGHDTVSWYQQALGQGPQFIFQYYEEEERQRGNFPDRFSGHQFPNYSSELNVNALLLGDSALYLCASSPFGTNTEAFFGQGTRLTVV.

The chain carries TRBV27 and TRBJ2-1; 7 bases fit TRBD2. Trimming at V came to 6 bases and at J to 4 bases, leaving 6 bases not matched to a gene. The CDR3 contains 14 residues. Germline V gene sequence: CDR1 MNHEY, CDR2 SMNVEV (reference sequence). The CDR3 spells CASRRSSGYNEQFF. Written as DNA, the CDR3 is TGTGCCAGCAGAAGGTCTAGCGGTTACAATGAGCAGTTCTTC.

The CDR3 spells CASSYSLTGVETQYF. CDR3 sequence (DNA): TGTGCCAGCAGCTATAGTCTGACAGGGGTAGAGACCCAGTACTTC. The chain couples TRBV7-9 to TRBJ2-5, with 8 positions matching TRBD1. Germline V gene sequence: CDR1 SEHNR, CDR2 FQNEAQ (reference sequence). This CDR3 spans 15 amino acids. The junction had 8 bases not matched to a gene; V was cut back by 4 bases and J by 4 bases.

This sequence joins TRBV7-9 and TRBJ1-2, with 8 nucleotides matching TRBD1. Looked up from germline, CDR1 is SEHNR and CDR2 is FQNEAQ (reference sequence). V dropped 5 bases and J dropped 2; count of bases not matched to a gene: 10. The CDR3 has 16 residues. CDR3: CASSPRTGFKNYGYTF. The CDR3 DNA reads TGTGCCAGCAGCCCAAGGACAGGGTTTAAGAACTATGGCTACACCTTC.

This clone appeared a few times. The gene calls are TRBV6-5 and TRBJ2-5; D remains unclear. Germline values: CDR1 MNHEY, CDR2 SVGAGI. This CDR3 contains 14 residues. The V gene lost 2 bases and the J gene lost 1 base, with 8 bases spanning the gap. CDR3 bases: TGTGCCAGCAGTTACAATGGAGCCCAAGAGACCCAGTACTTC. This gives the protein CASSYNGAQETQYF.

The rearrangement joins TRBV6-4 to TRBJ2-1, with D perhaps TRBD1 (5 bases). Germline CDR1 and CDR2: MRHNA and SNTAGT. The CDR3 has 14 amino acids. Between the trimmed V and J ends, which lost 3 bases and 1 base, there was a span of 7 bases. The CDR3 spells CASSEGESYNEQFF. Written as DNA, the CDR3 is TGTGCCAGCAGTGAAGGGGAATCCTACAATGAGCAGTTCTTC.

The V call is TRBV7-9, the J call TRBJ1-2; 9 bases are a match to TRBD1. CDR1 is SEHNR and CDR2 is FQNEAQ in the germline V gene (reference sequence). Unmatched junction bases numbered 4, after V lost 0 bases and J lost 8 bases. The CDR3 is 14 amino acids. This CDR3 reads CASSLAQGAEGYTF. CDR3 coding DNA: TGTGCCAGCAGCTTAGCACAGGGGGCGGAAGGCTACACCTTC. The full variable domain, with the rest looked up from reference TRBV7-9 and TRBJ1-2, is DTGVSQNPRHKITKRGQNVTFRCDPISEHNRLYWYRQTLGQGPEFLTYFQNEAQLEKSRLLSDRFSAERPKGSFSTLEIQRTEQGDSAMYLCASSLAQGAEGYTFGSGTRLTVV.

The table lists this clone with a few counts. The chain combines TRBV19 with TRBJ1-2; weak D call: TRBD1 (5 bases). CDR1 and CDR2 from the germline V gene are LNHDA and SQIVND (reference sequence). V gave up 9 bases and J gave up 4 bases, with 15 bases separating them. The CDR3 runs 13 residues. The CDR3 loop reads CASRHGGVYGYTF. CDR3 bases: TGTGCCAGCAGACATGGAGGGGTCTATGGCTACACCTTC.

V and J are TRBV18 and TRBJ1-1, with a tentative D call TRBD1 (5 bases). From germline, CDR1 is KGHSH and CDR2 LQKENI. CDR3 length: 16 amino acids. Trimming removed 0 bases at V and 1 base at J, with 12 bases between. As DNA, the CDR3 is TGTGCCAGCTCACCACCGAGGAGGGGCGGGAACACTGAAGCTTTCTTT. Protein: CASSPPRRGGNTEAFF.

The genes are TRBV7-9 and TRBJ2-1; TRBD1 matches at 7 bases. This CDR3 spans 12 amino acids. V shed 3 bases, J shed 10 bases, and the junction held 3 bases outside the gene matches. Germline CDR1 is SEHNR and CDR2 is FQNEAQ (reference sequence). The CDR3 coding sequence is TGTGCCAGCAGCTTTCAACAGGGGGAGCAGTTCTTC. Translation gives CASSFQQGEQFF.

The chain recombines TRBV7-8 with TRBJ2-7; 7 positions match TRBD2. With 7 bases clipped from V and 0 bases from J, the junction kept 3 bases outside the gene matches. CDR1 SGHVS and CDR2 FQNEAQ come from the germline V gene. CDR3 length: 13 amino acids. CDR3 sequence (DNA): TGTGCCAGCATTTTAGCGGGCTCCTACGAGCAGTACTTC. Its protein is CASILAGSYEQYF.